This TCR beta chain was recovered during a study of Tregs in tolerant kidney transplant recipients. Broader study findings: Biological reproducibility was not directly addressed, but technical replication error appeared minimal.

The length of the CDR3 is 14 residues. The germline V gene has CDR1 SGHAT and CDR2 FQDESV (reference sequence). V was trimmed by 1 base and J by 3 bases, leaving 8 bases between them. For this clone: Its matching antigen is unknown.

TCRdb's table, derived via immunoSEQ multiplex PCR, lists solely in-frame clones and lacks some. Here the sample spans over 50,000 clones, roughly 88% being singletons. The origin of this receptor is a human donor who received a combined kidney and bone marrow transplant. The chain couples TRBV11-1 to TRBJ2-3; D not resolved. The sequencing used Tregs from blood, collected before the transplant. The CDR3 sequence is CASSLDLKTDTQYF. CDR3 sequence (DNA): TGTGCCAGCAGCTTAGATCTAAAAACAGATACGCAGTATTTT. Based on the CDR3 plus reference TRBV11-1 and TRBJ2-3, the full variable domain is EAEVAQSPRYKITEKSQAVAFWCDPISGHATLYWYRQILGQGPELLVQFQDESVVDDSQLPKDRFSAERLKGVDSTLKIQPAELGDSAMYLCASSLDLKTDTQYFGPGTRLTVL.